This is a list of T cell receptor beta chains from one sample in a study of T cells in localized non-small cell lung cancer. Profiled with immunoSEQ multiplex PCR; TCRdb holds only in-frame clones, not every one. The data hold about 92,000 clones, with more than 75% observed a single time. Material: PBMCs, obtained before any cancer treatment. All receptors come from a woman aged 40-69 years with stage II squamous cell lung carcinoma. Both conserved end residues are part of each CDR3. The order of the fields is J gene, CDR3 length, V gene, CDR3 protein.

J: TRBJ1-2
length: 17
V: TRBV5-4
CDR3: CASSNSVGGRGTRGYTF

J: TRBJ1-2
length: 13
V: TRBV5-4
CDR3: CASSLERDYGYTF

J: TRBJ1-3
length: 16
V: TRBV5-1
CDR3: CASSLGTSGSGNTIYF

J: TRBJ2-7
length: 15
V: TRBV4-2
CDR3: CARGPDRRRLYEQYF

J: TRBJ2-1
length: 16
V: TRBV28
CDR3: CASITGALSSYNEQFF

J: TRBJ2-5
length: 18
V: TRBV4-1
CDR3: CASSRVTVGQGGSETQYF

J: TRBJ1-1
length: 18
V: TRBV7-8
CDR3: CASAKVGTGGSLNTEAFF

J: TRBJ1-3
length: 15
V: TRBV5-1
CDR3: CASSLGQGAGNTIYF

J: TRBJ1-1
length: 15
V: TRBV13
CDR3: CASSTYRGWGTEAFF

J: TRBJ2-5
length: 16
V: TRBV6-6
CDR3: CASSYGQGGAGETQYF

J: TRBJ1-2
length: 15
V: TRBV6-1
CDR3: CASSGTHSTNYGYTF

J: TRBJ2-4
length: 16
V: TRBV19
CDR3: CASRPQTGTGKNIQYF

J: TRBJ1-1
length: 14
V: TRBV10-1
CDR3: CASSTGHKNTEAFF

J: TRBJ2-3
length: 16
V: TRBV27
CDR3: CASSLRAGGITDTQYF

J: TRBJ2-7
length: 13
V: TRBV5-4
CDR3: CASSLRGPDEQYF

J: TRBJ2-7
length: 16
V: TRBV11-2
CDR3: CASSLGGGQGDYEQYF

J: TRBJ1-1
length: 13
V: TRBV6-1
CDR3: CASDLGLNTEAFF

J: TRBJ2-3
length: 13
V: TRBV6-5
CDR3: CASSYSQSDTQYF

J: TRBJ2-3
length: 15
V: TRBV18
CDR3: CASSPTSGRVDTQYF

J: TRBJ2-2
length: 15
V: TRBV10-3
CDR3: CAIKTGTANTGELFF

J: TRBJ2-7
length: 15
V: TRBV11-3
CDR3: CASPEGGGATYEQYF

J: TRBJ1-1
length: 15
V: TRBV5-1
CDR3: CASSQPGEWDTEAFF

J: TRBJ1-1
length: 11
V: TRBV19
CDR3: CASSETFEAFF

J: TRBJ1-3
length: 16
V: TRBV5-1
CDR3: CASSTRTQSSGNTIYF

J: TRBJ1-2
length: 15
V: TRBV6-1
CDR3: CASSPRTGVDYGYTF

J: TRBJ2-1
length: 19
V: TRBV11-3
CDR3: CASSSGDRWDSSSYNEQFF

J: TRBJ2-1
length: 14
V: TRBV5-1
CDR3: CASTGAASHNEQFF

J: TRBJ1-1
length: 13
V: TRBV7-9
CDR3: CASSLVQGRRAFF

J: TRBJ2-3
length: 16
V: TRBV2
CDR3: CASSGGLAGSTDTQYF